The 15 T cell receptor beta chains listed next were all sequenced from one sample in a study of neurological immune-mediated disorders. One entry per CDR3 protein results from TCRdb running MiXCR on the 5' RACE reads. Of almost 85,000 distinct CDR3 sequences listed, around 2.6% are singletons. Material for sequencing was PBMCs. The receptors were sampled from a woman aged 25 to 39 with multiple sclerosis.

This clonotype was detected ten times or more. CDR3 sequence: CASSDSLATNTEAFF. DNA for the CDR3: TGCGCCAGCAGCGACTCCTTGGCGACTAACACTGAAGCTTTCTTT. The V gene is TRBV4-1, the J gene TRBJ1-1; D unclear. The CDR3 loop spans 15 amino acids. Germline CDR1 reads MGHRA; CDR2 reads YSYEKL. The ends were cut back, 5 bases at V and 2 bases at J, with 15 bases in the middle.

To note about this clonotype: Since the CDR3 does not end with the conserved phenylalanine or tryptophan, this likely comes from a read error. V is TRBV5-1 and J is TRBJ2-7; perhaps TRBD2 as D (6 bases). The CDR3 is 16 amino acids. Germline CDR1 SGHRS, CDR2 YFSETQ. V was clipped by 0 bases and J by 3 bases, with 16 bases between them. CDR3 region: CASSLVSGGAFYEQYI. The CDR3 DNA sequence: TGCGCCAGCAGCTTGGTTTCTGGAGGGGCCTTCTACGAGCAGTACATC.

This clonotype was observed many times. This chain joins TRBV18 and TRBJ2-7, with a possible D match to TRBD2 (6 bases). Germline lookup yields CDR1 KGHSH and CDR2 LQKENI. V gave up 4 bases and J gave up 5 bases, with 12 bases separating them. CDR3 size: 13 residues. The CDR3 sequence: CASSRGEIHEQYF. The CDR3 bases are TGTGCCAGCTCACGCGGGGAAATCCACGAGCAGTACTTC.

Ten or more counts support this clonotype. The J gene is TRBJ1-2, the V gene TRBV5-6; 10 bases match TRBD1. The CDR3 consists of 14 residues. J lost 5 bases, V lost 5 bases, and 6 bases had no gene match. Germline assignment: CDR1 SGHDT and CDR2 YYEEEE. The CDR3 nucleotides read TGTGCCAGCAGATCCGGGACAGGGGTTTATGGCTACACCTTC. Its protein is CASRSGTGVYGYTF.

This clonotype has ten or more counts. The rearrangement uses TRBV30 and TRBJ1-1; D unresolved. The CDR3 is made up of 13 amino acids. In germline, CDR1 is GTSNPN, CDR2 SVGIG (reference sequence). The V gene lost 3 bases and the J gene lost 0 bases, with 8 bases spanning the gap. The CDR3 sequence: CAWRFTVNTEAFF. The CDR3 nucleotides are TGTGCCTGGAGATTCACAGTGAACACTGAAGCTTTCTTT.

The V call is TRBV5-1, the J call TRBJ2-7; 7 bases match TRBD1. The V and J ends lost 5 bases and 5 bases, in that order; junction bases with no gene match: 4. From germline, CDR1 is SGHRS and CDR2 YFSETQ. CDR3 length equals 12 residues. The CDR3 DNA reads TGCGCCAGCAGAAAGGGGGCGGACGAGCAGTACTTC. Translating gives CASRKGADEQYF.

This clonotype occurred many times. The chain combines TRBV24-1 with TRBJ2-1, with 7 positions matching TRBD2. V shed 4 bases and J 7 bases; nucleotides not matched to a gene: 12. There are 16 residues in the CDR3. CDR1 KGHDR and CDR2 SFDVKD come from the germline V gene. This CDR3 reads CATSESQRESRNEQFF. The CDR3 DNA reads TGTGCCACCAGTGAAAGCCAGCGGGAATCTAGGAATGAGCAGTTCTTC.

At least ten counts were recorded for this clonotype. This chain links TRBV25-1 with TRBJ2-7, with D maybe TRBD1 (6 bases). The CDR3 contains 15 residues. V lost 10 bases, J lost 2 bases, and 21 bases lay in between. CDR1 and CDR2 (germline): MGHDK, SYGVNS. The CDR3 sequence: CATTPRDTSPYEQYF. CDR3 DNA sequence: TGTGCCACCACCCCCCGGGACACAAGCCCCTACGAGCAGTACTTC.

This clonotype has at least ten counts. This rearrangement joins TRBV5-6 to TRBJ2-6, with D possibly matching TRBD1 (6 bases). The CDR3 is made up of 18 amino acids. Trimming took off 0 bases at V and 1 base at J, with 14 bases between the two ends. Germline V gives CDR1 SGHDT, CDR2 YYEEEE. The CDR3 DNA sequence: TGTGCCAGCAGCTTGGGCTATACAGGGTATTCTGGGGCCAACGTCCTGACTTTC. Its translation: CASSLGYTGYSGANVLTF.

This clonotype was detected ten times or more. The V call is TRBV5-5, the J call TRBJ2-7; tentative D call: TRBD2 (5 bases). Trimming removed 4 bases at V and 7 bases at J, with 12 bases between. This CDR3 comprises 12 residues. Germline-derived CDR1 and CDR2 are SGHKS and YYEKEE (reference sequence). CDR3 DNA sequence: TGTGCCAGCAGCACCTGGACGGGGGAGCAGTACTTC. Translation gives CASSTWTGEQYF.

This clonotype was seen ten or more times. The V call is TRBV28, the J call TRBJ2-4; D is ambiguous. The CDR3 is 16 amino acids. Germline assignment: CDR1 MDHEN and CDR2 SYDVKM. V gave up 3 bases and J gave up 1 base, with 13 bases separating them. The CDR3, as DNA: TGTGCCAGCAGTTTCCTACAGAATTCGGCCAAAAACATTCAGTACTTC. Translation gives CASSFLQNSAKNIQYF.

This clonotype was seen repeatedly, ten times or more. This chain uses TRBV12-3 or TRBV12-4 with TRBJ2-1; D gene ambiguous. The CDR3 loop spans 13 amino acids. The V end lost 6 bases, the J end lost 10 bases, and 16 bases lay between the germline ends. The CDR3 reads CASSPLIAWEQFF. The CDR3 bases are TGTGCCAGCAGCCCTTTAATAGCCTGGGAGCAGTTCTTC.

In its sample, this clonotype was seen many times. The V call is TRBV12-3 or TRBV12-4, the J call TRBJ2-1; 8 nucleotides match TRBD1. The CDR3 loop spans 14 amino acids. The J segment lost 1 base and the V segment lost 9 bases, leaving 5 bases of the junction unmatched. The CDR3 loop reads CASQRQGSYNEQFF. The CDR3 bases are TGTGCCAGTCAAAGACAGGGGTCCTACAATGAGCAGTTCTTC.

This clonotype was counted at least ten times. The rearrangement uses TRBV19 and TRBJ2-3; tentative D call: TRBD1 (6 bases). CDR1 LNHDA and CDR2 SQIVND come from the germline V gene (reference sequence). V lost 7 bases and J 0 bases, leaving 8 bases between the germline ends. CDR3 length equals 13 residues. In DNA form, the CDR3 reads TGTGCCAGTAATAGGGGGAGCACAGATACGCAGTATTTT. This codes for CASNRGSTDTQYF.

This clonotype was counted many times. This sequence joins TRBV30 and TRBJ1-1; D not certain. V lost 5 bases, J lost 0 bases, and 10 bases lay in between. Germline values: CDR1 GTSNPN, CDR2 SVGIG (reference sequence). The CDR3 is made up of 13 amino acids. CDR3 coding DNA: TGTGCCTGGGCCCCGGGCGTGAACACTGAAGCTTTCTTT. Its protein product is CAWAPGVNTEAFF.